One sample yielded the 3 T cell receptor beta chains listed below, sequenced in a study of CD4+ T cells in melanoma. Only in-frame clones appear in the TCRdb table, and some are missing; sequencing was by immunoSEQ multiplex PCR. The profile covers 15,000 or so clones, with roughly 88% appearing a single time and about 6% taken by the ten largest. Sequencing was performed on cells from a culture (not recorded whether cultured in vitro). These receptors originate from a human donor with melanoma.

The chain joins TRBV11-2 to TRBJ1-1; a weak D match, TRBD1 (5 bases). Germline CDR1 is SGHAT and CDR2 is FQNNGV. V was clipped by 1 base and J by 1 base, with 13 bases between them. The CDR3 covers 16 residues. In DNA, the CDR3 is TGTGCCAGCAGCTTAGTTATGGGGCAGCCGAACACTGAAGCTTTCTTT. Protein: CASSLVMGQPNTEAFF.

The J gene is TRBJ2-5, the V gene TRBV5-1, with unresolved D. Germline V gives CDR1 SGHRS, CDR2 YFSETQ. The CDR3 covers 13 residues. Trimming took off 0 bases at V and 2 bases at J, with 5 bases between the two ends. DNA for the CDR3: TGCGCCAGCAGCTTGGAGCCTCAAGAGACCCAGTACTTC. It encodes CASSLEPQETQYF.

This clone appeared a single time. The genes are TRBV18 and TRBJ2-1; TRBD1 matches 8 bases. CDR1 is KGHSH, CDR2 LQKENI, per germline. The V segment lost 0 bases and the J segment 4 bases; nucleotides outside the gene matches: 5. The CDR3 has 16 amino acids. The CDR3 loop reads CASSPPAGQAYNEQFF. CDR3 nucleotides: TGTGCCAGCTCACCACCGGCGGGACAGGCTTACAATGAGCAGTTCTTC.